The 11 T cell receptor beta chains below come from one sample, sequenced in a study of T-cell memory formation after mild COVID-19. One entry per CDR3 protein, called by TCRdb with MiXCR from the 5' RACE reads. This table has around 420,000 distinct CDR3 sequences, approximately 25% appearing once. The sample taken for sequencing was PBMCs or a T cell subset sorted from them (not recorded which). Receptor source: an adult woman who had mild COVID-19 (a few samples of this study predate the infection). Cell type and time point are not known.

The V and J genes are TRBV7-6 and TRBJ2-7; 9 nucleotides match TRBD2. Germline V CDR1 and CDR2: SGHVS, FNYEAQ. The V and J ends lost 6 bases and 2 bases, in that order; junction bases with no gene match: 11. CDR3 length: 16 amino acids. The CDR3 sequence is CASSRYPSGEPYEQYF. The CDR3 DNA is TGTGCCAGCAGTCGCTATCCTAGCGGGGAGCCCTACGAGCAGTACTTC. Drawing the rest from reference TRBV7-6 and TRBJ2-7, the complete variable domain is GAGVSQSPRYKVTKRGQDVALRCDPISGHVSLYWYRQALGQGPEFLTYFNYEAQQDKSGLPNDRFSAERPEGSISTLTIQRTEQRDSAMYRCASSRYPSGEPYEQYFGPGTRLTVT.

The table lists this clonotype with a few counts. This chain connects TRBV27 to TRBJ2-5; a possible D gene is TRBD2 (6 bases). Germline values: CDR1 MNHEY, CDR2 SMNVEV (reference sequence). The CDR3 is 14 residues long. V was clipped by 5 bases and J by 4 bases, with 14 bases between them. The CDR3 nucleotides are TGTGCCAGCAGTCCGGGGGACCGCCTAGAGACCCAGTACTTC. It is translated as CASSPGDRLETQYF.

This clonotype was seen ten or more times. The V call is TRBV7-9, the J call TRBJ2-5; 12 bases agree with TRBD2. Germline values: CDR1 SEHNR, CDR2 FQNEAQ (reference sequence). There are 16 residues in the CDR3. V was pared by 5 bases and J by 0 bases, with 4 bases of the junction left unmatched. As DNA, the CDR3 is TGTGCCAGCAGCCTCGGACTAGCGGGGTACCAAGAGACCCAGTACTTC. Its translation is CASSLGLAGYQETQYF.

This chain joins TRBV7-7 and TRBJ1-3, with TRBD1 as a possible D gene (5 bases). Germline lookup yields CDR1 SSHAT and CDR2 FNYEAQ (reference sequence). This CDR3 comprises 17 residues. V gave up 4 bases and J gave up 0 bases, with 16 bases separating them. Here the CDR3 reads CASSSGPAGASGNTIYF. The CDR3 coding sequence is TGTGCCAGCAGCTCCGGACCCGCCGGGGCCTCTGGAAACACCATATATTTT.

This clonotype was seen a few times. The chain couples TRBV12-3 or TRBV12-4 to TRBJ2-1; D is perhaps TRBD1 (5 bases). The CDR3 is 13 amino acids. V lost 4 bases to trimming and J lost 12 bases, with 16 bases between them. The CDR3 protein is CASSSRDSRRQFF. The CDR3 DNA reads TGTGCCAGCAGTTCCAGGGATTCAAGGCGGCAGTTCTTC.

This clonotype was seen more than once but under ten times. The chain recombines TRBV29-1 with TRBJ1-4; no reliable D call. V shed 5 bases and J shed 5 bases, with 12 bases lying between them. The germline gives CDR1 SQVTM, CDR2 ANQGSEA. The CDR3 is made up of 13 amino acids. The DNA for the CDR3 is TGCAGCGTTAAAACCGGGAGCAATGAAAAACTGTTTTTT. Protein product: CSVKTGSNEKLFF.

DNA for the CDR3: TGTGCCAGCAGCGTAAACGACAGGAGCTACACCTTC. As protein: CASSVNDRSYTF. V is TRBV9 and J is TRBJ1-2; the D gene is possibly TRBD1 (6 bases). V was trimmed by 1 base and J by 9 bases, leaving 10 bases between them. This CDR3 has 12 residues. Germline CDR1 SGDLS, CDR2 YYNGEE.

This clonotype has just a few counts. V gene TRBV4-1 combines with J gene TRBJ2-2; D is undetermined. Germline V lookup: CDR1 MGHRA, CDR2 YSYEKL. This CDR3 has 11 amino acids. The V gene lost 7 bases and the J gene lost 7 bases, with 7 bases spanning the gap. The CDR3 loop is CASNTVGELFF. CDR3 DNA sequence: TGCGCCAGCAATACCGTCGGGGAGCTGTTTTTT.

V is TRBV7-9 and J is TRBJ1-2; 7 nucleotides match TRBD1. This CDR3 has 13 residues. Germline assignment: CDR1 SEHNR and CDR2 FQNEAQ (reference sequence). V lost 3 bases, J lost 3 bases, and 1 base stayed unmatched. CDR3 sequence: CASSFQGDYGYTF. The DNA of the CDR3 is TGTGCCAGCAGCTTTCAGGGGGACTATGGCTACACCTTC.

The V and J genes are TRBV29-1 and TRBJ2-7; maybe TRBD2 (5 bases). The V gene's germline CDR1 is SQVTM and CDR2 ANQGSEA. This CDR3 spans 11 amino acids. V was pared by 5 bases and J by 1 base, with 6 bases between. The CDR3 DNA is TGCAGCGTTCGGGGATCCTACGAGCAGTACTTC. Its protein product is CSVRGSYEQYF.

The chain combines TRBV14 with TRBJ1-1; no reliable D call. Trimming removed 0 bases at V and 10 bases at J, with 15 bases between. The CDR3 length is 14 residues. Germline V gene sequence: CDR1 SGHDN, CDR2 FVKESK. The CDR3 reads CASSQDYSGGRAFF. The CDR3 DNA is TGTGCCAGCAGCCAAGATTATAGTGGCGGGCGAGCTTTCTTT.